What follows are 7 T cell receptor beta chains derived from one specimen sequenced in a study of T cells in tuberculosis. Sorting used thawed, overnight-rested PBMC stained with anti-CD3, a viability dye and GMM-loaded CD1B tetramer. The lipid loaded on the CD1B tetramers was C32 glucose monomycolate from Rhodococcus equi. Assay used: immunoSEQ multiplex PCR; TCRdb lists only in-frame clones, some missing. The top ten hold under 2.5% of the sample, which has tens of thousands of clones, just over 90% seen once. Sequencing was carried out using CD1b-GMM tetramer-negative cells sorted from PBMCs. Every receptor here comes from an adult woman with latent tuberculosis.

This chain links TRBV9 with TRBJ1-1; no firm D call. The germline V gene encodes CDR1 SGDLS and CDR2 YYNGEE. The CDR3 is made up of 13 amino acids. V lost 3 bases and J lost 6, with 12 bases in between. The CDR3 sequence: CASSGGVNAEAFF. CDR3 nucleotides: TGTGCCAGCAGCGGCGGGGTGAATGCTGAAGCTTTCTTT.

J is TRBJ2-1 and V is TRBV2; possible D gene TRBD2, 5 bases. Trimming took off 4 bases at V and 7 bases at J, with 14 bases between the two ends. The CDR3 is 14 residues long. CDR1 SNHLY and CDR2 FYNNEI come from the germline V gene. CDR3 bases: TGTGCCAGCAGTGGAGATAGCGTGGCAAATGAGCAGTTCTTC. This translates into CASSGDSVANEQFF.

The rearrangement uses TRBV5-1 and TRBJ2-3; the D gene is possibly TRBD1 (6 bases). The V and J ends lost 4 bases and 0 bases respectively, with 15 bases between them. Germline CDR1 reads SGHRS; CDR2 reads YFSETQ. CDR3 size: 16 residues. The CDR3 coding sequence is TGCGCCAGCAGCGCCGACGACAGGTCTAGCACAGATACGCAGTATTTT. Protein sequence: CASSADDRSSTDTQYF.

The chain recombines TRBV30 with TRBJ2-3; TRBD1 matches at 8 bases. The CDR3 is 14 amino acids. The junction had 0 bases not matched to a gene; V was cut back by 0 bases and J by 1 base. The germline CDR1 and CDR2 sequences are GTSNPN and SVGIG (reference sequence). The CDR3 sequence: CAWSVQGGTDTQYF. The DNA of the CDR3 is TGTGCCTGGAGTGTACAGGGGGGCACAGATACGCAGTATTTT.

The V and J genes are TRBV6-1 and TRBJ2-1, with TRBD1 matching over 8 bases. Per germline, CDR1 MNHNS and CDR2 SASEGT. V lost 6 bases and J lost 9; bases outside the gene matches: 13. This CDR3 region has 15 residues. The CDR3: CASSALARGPGEQFF. The CDR3 region has the DNA TGTGCCAGCAGCGCCCTAGCCAGGGGGCCAGGTGAGCAGTTCTTC.

The chain combines TRBV9 with TRBJ2-2; D call uncertain. V was cut by 0 bases and J by 1 base, with 7 bases left in between. The V gene's germline CDR1 is SGDLS and CDR2 YYNGEE. This CDR3 is built from 15 residues. The CDR3 DNA is TGTGCCAGCAGCGTAGTGGGCCTGAACACCGGGGAGCTGTTTTTT. Its translation is CASSVVGLNTGELFF.

The CDR3 bases are TGTGCCAGCATGACAGGTTATAGTACTCGAACTAATGAAAAACTGTTTTTT. It specifies CASMTGYSTRTNEKLFF. The chain combines TRBV2 with TRBJ1-4; a weak D match, TRBD1 (6 bases). From germline, CDR1 is SNHLY and CDR2 FYNNEI. V lost 7 bases, J lost 1 base, and 19 bases lay in between. The CDR3 length is 17 residues.